The next 17 T cell receptor beta chains were all read from a single sample in a study of early T cells in non-severe SARS-CoV-2 infection. TCRdb redid the calling of the 5' RACE reads with MiXCR, one entry per CDR3 protein. Among roughly 26,000 distinct CDR3 sequences, around 5.5% were seen once, and the ten largest hold 3% to 4.5%. Sequencing was carried out using whole blood. The receptors were gathered from an adult who was a healthcare worker with PCR-confirmed SARS-CoV-2 infection or an uninfected control (not recorded which).

The rearrangement links TRBV4-1 to TRBJ1-2; no definite D call. The CDR3 sequence is 16 residues long. Germline V CDR1 and CDR2: MGHRA, YSYEKL. V was shortened by 0 bases and J by 4 bases, with 15 bases between the two germline ends. Here the CDR3 reads CASSQDMVVSRYGYTF. CDR3 sequence (DNA): TGCGCCAGCAGCCAAGATATGGTTGTCAGCCGCTATGGCTACACCTTC.

The genes are TRBV2 and TRBJ2-3; 11 nucleotides line up with TRBD2. This CDR3 has 16 residues. Per the germline V gene, CDR1 is SNHLY and CDR2 is FYNNEI. The ends lost 9 bases at V and 1 base at J; junction bases unmatched: 9. DNA for the CDR3: TGTGCCAGTACTAGGATGACTAGCGGGGGCACAGATACGCAGTATTTT. Protein product: CASTRMTSGGTDTQYF.

This clonotype was observed many times. The V and J genes are TRBV4-1 and TRBJ1-3; D ambiguous. There are 14 residues in the CDR3. Trimming removed 2 bases from V and 2 bases from J, with 7 bases in between. Germline V lookup: CDR1 MGHRA, CDR2 YSYEKL. CDR3 bases: TGCGCCAGCAGCCAAAGGGCCCCTGGAAACACCATATATTTT. This sequence encodes CASSQRAPGNTIYF.

The genes are TRBV6-1 and TRBJ1-5; tentatively, D is TRBD1 (6 bases). This CDR3 comprises 21 residues. Germline lookup yields CDR1 MNHNS and CDR2 SASEGT. The V end lost 1 base, the J end lost 2 bases, and 27 bases lay between the germline ends. The CDR3 loop is CASSEDGLGGRGGYGNQPQHF. The CDR3 DNA sequence: TGTGCCAGCAGTGAAGACGGATTAGGGGGAAGGGGAGGCTATGGCAATCAGCCCCAGCATTTT.

The V gene is TRBV5-4, the J gene TRBJ2-5; D is possibly TRBD1 (5 bases). This CDR3 region has 17 residues. The V end was cut by 0 bases, the J end by 0 bases, with 15 bases between. The germline V gene has CDR1 SGHNT and CDR2 YYREEE (reference sequence). In DNA form, the CDR3 reads TGTGCCAGCAGCTTGGGGCAAGGGGCGGAGTACCAAGAGACCCAGTACTTC. This codes for CASSLGQGAEYQETQYF.

Judged by abundance, this clonotype is medium-sized. The chain recombines TRBV5-4 with TRBJ1-2, with TRBD1 matching over 8 bases. CDR3 size: 15 residues. V gave up 1 base and J gave up 8 bases; unmatched junction bases: 10. Germline CDR1 and CDR2: SGHNT and YYREEE (reference sequence). The CDR3 reads CASSLRKVWTGGYTF. CDR3 DNA: TGTGCCAGCAGCTTGCGGAAGGTCTGGACAGGGGGCTACACCTTC.

This clonotype was counted ten times or more. The chain links TRBV5-1 to TRBJ1-1; TRBD1 matches at 7 bases. The CDR3 spans 15 residues. Germline CDR1 SGHRS, CDR2 YFSETQ. J gave up 0 bases and V 0 bases, and 2 bases lay outside the gene matches. The CDR3, as DNA: TGCGCCAGCAGCTTGGCCGGGACAGTGAACACTGAAGCTTTCTTT. The encoded protein is CASSLAGTVNTEAFF.

This clonotype was recorded many times. V usage is TRBV6-6 and J usage is TRBJ1-3, with D unclear. Germline loops: CDR1 MNHNY, CDR2 SVGAGI (reference sequence). There are 14 residues in the CDR3. The ends were cut back, 7 bases at V and 0 bases at J, with 10 bases in the middle. In DNA form, the CDR3 reads TGTGCCAGCAATGCGGACCGCTCTGGAAACACCATATATTTT. It specifies CASNADRSGNTIYF.

This clonotype was seen ten or more times. The chain combines TRBV14 with TRBJ2-1; 7 bases match TRBD2. V gave up 2 bases and J gave up 3 bases; unmatched junction bases: 7. The CDR3 covers 16 residues. Germline V lookup: CDR1 SGHDN, CDR2 FVKESK. Here the CDR3 DNA reads TGTGCCAGCAGCCAATTGGCGGGGGTCCACTACAATGAGCAGTTCTTC. Translating gives CASSQLAGVHYNEQFF. Looking up the rest from reference TRBV14 and TRBJ2-1 gives the full variable domain: EAGVTQFPSHSVIEKGQTVTLRCDPISGHDNLYWYRRVMGKEIKFLLHFVKESKQDESGMPNNRFLAERTGGTYSTLKVQPAELEDSGVYFCASSQLAGVHYNEQFFGPGTRLTVL.

This clonotype was recorded at least ten times. The genes are TRBV4-3 and TRBJ2-2; the D gene is possibly TRBD1 (6 bases). This CDR3 spans 19 amino acids. Germline lookup yields CDR1 LGHNA and CDR2 YSLEER. The V gene lost 1 base and the J gene lost 4 bases, with 22 bases spanning the gap. The CDR3 here is CASSQAPPPGQGLTGELFF. The CDR3 nucleotides read TGCGCCAGCAGCCAAGCTCCACCTCCGGGGCAGGGGCTCACCGGGGAGCTGTTTTTT.

This clonotype was detected only a few times. The chain links TRBV20-1 to TRBJ1-1; D call uncertain. This CDR3 contains 11 residues. The V and J ends lost 6 bases and 3 bases respectively, with 8 bases between them. Germline V gene sequence: CDR1 DFQATT, CDR2 SNEGSKA (reference sequence). The CDR3 sequence: CSARKDTEAFF. CDR3 in DNA: TGCAGTGCCAGAAAGGACACTGAAGCTTTCTTT.

This clonotype was seen repeatedly, ten times or more. V usage is TRBV11-2 and J usage is TRBJ2-5; weak D call: TRBD1 (5 bases). Germline V gives CDR1 SGHAT, CDR2 FQNNGV. This CDR3 comprises 14 residues. V was cut by 5 bases and J by 4 bases, with 14 bases left in between. CDR3 sequence (DNA): TGTGCCAGCAGCCACCTAGGGGCCGGAGAGACCCAGTACTTC. Protein: CASSHLGAGETQYF.

This clonotype was detected only a few times. This chain joins TRBV5-1 and TRBJ2-1; 7 nucleotides match TRBD2. V lost 4 bases to trimming and J lost 2 bases; unmatched junction nucleotides: 6. Germline V CDR1 and CDR2: SGHRS, YFSETQ. This CDR3 contains 15 residues. As DNA, the CDR3 is TGCGCCAGCAGCCCGGGACTACAAGCCTACAATGAGCAGTTCTTC. Translating gives CASSPGLQAYNEQFF.

This clonotype was recorded at least ten times. The V gene is TRBV20-1, the J gene TRBJ2-1; D remains unclear. Germline loops: CDR1 DFQATT, CDR2 SNEGSKA (reference sequence). This CDR3 has 15 amino acids. With 0 bases removed from V and 4 bases from J, the gap between germline ends came to 13 bases. The CDR3 nucleotides read TGCAGTGCTAGAGATTTAGATTCCGAGTACAATGAGCAGTTCTTC. As protein: CSARDLDSEYNEQFF.

This clonotype was counted ten times or more. The chain has TRBV7-2 and TRBJ2-3, with 9 bases matching TRBD1. The V gene's germline CDR1 is SGHTA and CDR2 FQGNSA. The ends lost 3 bases at V and 1 base at J; junction bases unmatched: 5. The CDR3 extends over 16 amino acids. For the CDR3, the DNA is TGTGCCAGCAGCTTTATTAGGACAGGGGGCACAGATACGCAGTATTTT. Amino acids: CASSFIRTGGTDTQYF. The full variable domain, in which reference TRBV7-2 and TRBJ2-3 provide the parts outside the CDR3, is GAGVSQSPSNKVTEKGKDVELRCDPISGHTALYWYRQSLGQGLEFLIYFQGNSAPDKSGLPSDRFSAERTGGSVSTLTIQRTQQEDSAVYLCASSFIRTGGTDTQYFGPGTRLTVL.

This clonotype was seen many times. The J gene is TRBJ2-3, the V gene TRBV3-1, with 9 bases aligning to TRBD2. CDR3 length equals 18 residues. CDR1 and CDR2 from the germline V gene are LGHDT and YNNKEL (reference sequence). J gave up 0 bases and V 4 bases, and 11 bases lay outside the gene matches. The CDR3 loop reads CASSPRTSAAPSTDTQYF. The CDR3 region has the DNA TGTGCCAGCAGCCCGCGGACTAGCGCAGCCCCTAGCACAGATACGCAGTATTTT.

This clonotype was observed at least ten times. The rearrangement uses TRBV15 and TRBJ1-5; D uncertain. CDR1 is LNHNV, CDR2 YYDKDF, per germline (reference sequence). The CDR3 totals 14 residues. The V and J ends lost 5 bases and 6 bases respectively, with 14 bases between them. The CDR3 region has the DNA TGTGCCACCAGCCCTTTCGGGGAACGTCAGCCCCAGCATTTT. It translates to CATSPFGERQPQHF.